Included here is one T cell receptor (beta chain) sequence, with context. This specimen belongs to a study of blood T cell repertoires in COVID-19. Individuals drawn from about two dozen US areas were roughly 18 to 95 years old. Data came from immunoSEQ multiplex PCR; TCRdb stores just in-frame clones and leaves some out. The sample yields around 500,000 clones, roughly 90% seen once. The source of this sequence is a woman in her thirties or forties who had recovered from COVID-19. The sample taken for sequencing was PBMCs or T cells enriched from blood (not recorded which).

The CDR3 DNA sequence: TGTGCCAGCAGCCAAAGGACAGGAGTAGGAGACTCTGGGGCCAACGTCCTGACTTTC. Translated, it gives CASSQRTGVGDSGANVLTF. The chain employs TRBV14 and TRBJ2-6; 7 bases align to TRBD1. Germline assignment: CDR1 SGHDN and CDR2 FVKESK. The V and J ends lost 2 bases and 0 bases, in that order; junction bases with no gene match: 10. CDR3 size: 19 residues.